The source of this TCR beta chain is a study of blood T cell repertoires in COVID-19. As for the study in general: T cells, B-cell-depleted T cells, or PBMCs supplied cDNA or gDNA.

Per germline, CDR1 MDHEN and CDR2 SYDVKM. V lost 4 bases to trimming and J lost 4 bases, with 20 bases between them. The CDR3 consists of 17 residues. Only in-frame clones appear in the TCRdb table, and some are missing; sequencing was by immunoSEQ multiplex PCR. This repertoire shows under 80,000 clones, around 80% found once; its top ten account for more than 25%. The TCR comes from a human donor in a cohort sampled during active COVID-19. Sequences were obtained from peripheral blood. V usage is TRBV28 and J usage is TRBJ2-1; D is unresolved. CDR3 DNA sequence: TGTGCCAGCAGTTCGACGGAGAGGTTGGATCCTTACAATGAGCAGTTCTTC. This encodes CASSSTERLDPYNEQFF.